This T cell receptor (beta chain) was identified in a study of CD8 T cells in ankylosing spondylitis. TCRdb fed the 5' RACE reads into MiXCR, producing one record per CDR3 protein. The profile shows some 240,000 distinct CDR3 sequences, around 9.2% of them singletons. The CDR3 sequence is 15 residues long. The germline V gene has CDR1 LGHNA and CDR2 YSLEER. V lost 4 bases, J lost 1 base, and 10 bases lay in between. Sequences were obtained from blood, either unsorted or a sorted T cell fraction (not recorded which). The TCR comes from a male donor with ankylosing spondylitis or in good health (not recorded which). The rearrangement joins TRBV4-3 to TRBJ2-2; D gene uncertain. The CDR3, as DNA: TGCGCCAGCAGCCCGCAGCACCAGAACACCGGGGAGCTGTTTTTT. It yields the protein CASSPQHQNTGELFF.